This section outlines one T cell receptor (beta chain) sequence together with its context. Its antigen is still unknown. Treatment in this sample: oral pan-JAK inhibitor, 5-10 mg twice daily. Germline lookup yields CDR1 SGHTA and CDR2 FQGNSA. V lost 4 bases and J lost 6; bases outside the gene matches: 8. The CDR3 extends over 16 amino acids. These data originate in a study of CD8+ T cells in alopecia areata. In the study overall: Using the percentage of affected scalp area, treated patients' severity was scored.

Extracted RNA was reverse transcribed into cDNA, the sequencing template. Using immunoSEQ multiplex PCR, the repertoire was profiled, and TCRdb retains in-frame clones only, with some absent. Of over 150,000 clones in the sample, 50% to 60% were seen once. Study conclusions and caveats: Patients shared TCRs less clearly than mice did, possibly owing to HLA. Tofacitinib significantly lowered scalp clonality and expanded CD8+ clones among the top 100.

This receptor was identified in a human donor with alopecia areata. Sequencing used CD4+ T cells sorted from blood, obtained at week 4, from a patient treated with tofacitinib. The chain employs TRBV7-2 and TRBJ2-5; 13 positions agree with TRBD2. The CDR3 is CASSSILAGGAKTQYF. The CDR3 bases are TGTGCCAGCAGCTCGATACTAGCGGGGGGGGCAAAGACCCAGTACTTC.